These 20 T cell receptor beta chains came from one sample sequenced in a study of cytotoxic CD8 clonotypes in ibrutinib-treated CLL. Generated by immunoSEQ multiplex PCR, the TCRdb table keeps only in-frame clones and is missing some. The sample lists fewer than 70,000 clones, around 68% seen once, with around 43% in the top ten. Sequenced here: PBMCs, sampled after 12 months of ibrutinib treatment. The receptor source for this set is a human donor with chronic lymphocytic leukemia.

This clone was counted between two and nine times. This chain joins TRBV5-5 and TRBJ2-7; either TRBD1 or TRBD2 may fit D (7 bases each). The germline V gene encodes CDR1 SGHKS and CDR2 YYEKEE (reference sequence). The CDR3 is 14 residues long. The V and J ends lost 0 bases and 4 bases respectively, with 11 bases between them. Written as DNA, the CDR3 is TGTGCCAGCAGCTTGGTTCAGGGGGGGTACGAGCAGTACTTC. Its translation is CASSLVQGGYEQYF.

This chain connects TRBV27 to TRBJ1-2; no clear D gene. The germline gives CDR1 MNHEY, CDR2 SMNVEV (reference sequence). The CDR3 contains 15 residues. Trimming took 9 bases from V and 4 from J, leaving 21 bases between them. This CDR3 is CASKHPRTVCYGYTF. In nucleotides, the CDR3 is TGTGCCAGTAAACACCCCCGCACAGTCTGCTATGGCTACACCTTC.

The gene calls are TRBV28 and TRBJ2-7; D might be TRBD1 (9 bases). Looked up from germline, CDR1 is MDHEN and CDR2 is SYDVKM. The CDR3 sequence is 17 residues long. The V end lost 4 bases, the J end lost 4 bases, and 23 bases lay between the germline ends. CDR3 coding DNA: TGTGCCAGCAGTTCCGGACAGGGGCGACTAGCGAGTTACGAGCAGTACTTC. This encodes CASSSGQGRLASYEQYF.

The chain couples TRBV2 to TRBJ1-2, with D perhaps TRBD1 (5 bases). There are 14 residues in the CDR3. Germline CDR1 and CDR2: SNHLY and FYNNEI. Between the trimmed V and J ends, which lost 3 bases and 0 bases, there was a span of 8 bases. CDR3 bases: TGTGCCAGCAGTGAGGGGCGGGCTAACTATGGCTACACCTTC. Its translation: CASSEGRANYGYTF.

The rearrangement links TRBV19 to TRBJ1-1, with unresolved D. The CDR3 spans 14 residues. The germline V gene has CDR1 LNHDA and CDR2 SQIVND (reference sequence). Trimming left V 4 bases short and J 0 bases short, with 9 bases between. DNA of the CDR3: TGTGCCAGTAGTACCGGAGTCATGAACACTGAAGCTTTCTTT. It is translated as CASSTGVMNTEAFF.

This chain links TRBV5-6 with TRBJ2-2; maybe TRBD1 (6 bases). The ends were cut back, 1 base at V and 3 bases at J, with 13 bases in the middle. CDR3 length: 16 residues. Per germline, CDR1 SGHDT and CDR2 YYEEEE. This CDR3 reads CASSLSVGGYTGELFF. The CDR3 DNA is TGTGCCAGCAGCTTGTCCGTAGGGGGATACACCGGGGAGCTGTTTTTT.

CDR3 in DNA: TGTGCCAGCAGACAAGTTGGCACCGGGGAGCTGTTTTTT. Its translation: CASRQVGTGELFF. V and J are TRBV7-3 and TRBJ2-2; D gene uncertain. Trimming pared 6 bases from V and 4 bases from J, leaving 9 bases between. In germline, CDR1 is SGHTA, CDR2 FQGTGA. The CDR3 spans 13 residues.

This rearrangement joins TRBV5-6 to TRBJ2-1, with D hard to call. Germline CDR1 and CDR2: SGHDT and YYEEEE. CDR3 length: 14 residues. V was trimmed by 6 bases and J by 0 bases, leaving 10 bases between them. The CDR3: CASMETSSYNEQFF. The CDR3 bases are TGTGCCAGCATGGAGACCAGCTCCTACAATGAGCAGTTCTTC.

This chain connects TRBV18 to TRBJ2-5; D not certain. Per the germline V gene, CDR1 is KGHSH and CDR2 is LQKENI. Trimming removed 2 bases at V and 4 bases at J, with 8 bases between. CDR3 length: 13 amino acids. The CDR3 protein is CASSPSILETQYF. The CDR3 region has the DNA TGTGCCAGCTCACCAAGTATCTTAGAGACCCAGTACTTC.

This clone was recorded only once. V usage is TRBV4-1 and J usage is TRBJ1-5, with a possible D match to TRBD1 (5 bases). CDR1 MGHRA and CDR2 YSYEKL come from the germline V gene. The CDR3 is 18 amino acids. V lost 1 base and J lost 5, with 21 bases in between. The CDR3 spells CASSQGGLRGPHYQPQHF. The CDR3 DNA reads TGCGCCAGCAGCCAAGGAGGATTGAGGGGCCCGCATTATCAGCCCCAGCATTTT.

This clone was seen a few times. This chain uses TRBV20-1 with TRBJ1-1, with D uncertain. Trimming stripped 5 bases from V and 8 bases from J, with 6 bases between. The CDR3 is 9 residues long. Germline V gives CDR1 DFQATT, CDR2 SNEGSKA (reference sequence). DNA of the CDR3: TGCAGTGCTCAGAACGAAGCTTTCTTT. As protein: CSAQNEAFF.

The chain uses TRBV15 and TRBJ2-1; TRBD2 matches at 7 bases. The CDR3 contains 15 residues. The germline gives CDR1 LNHNV, CDR2 YYDKDF (reference sequence). Unmatched junction bases numbered 5, after V lost 0 bases and J lost 6 bases. The CDR3 loop is CATSRDLAGANEQFF. CDR3 bases: TGTGCCACCAGCAGAGATTTAGCGGGCGCCAATGAGCAGTTCTTC.

The J gene is TRBJ2-1, the V gene TRBV30; D remains ambiguous. Deletions cut 1 base from V and 0 bases from J, with 7 bases between. CDR1 is GTSNPN and CDR2 is SVGIG in the germline V gene (reference sequence). The length of the CDR3 is 14 residues. Written as DNA, the CDR3 is TGTGCCTGGAGTGGGACGAGCTCCTACAATGAGCAGTTCTTC. The encoded protein is CAWSGTSSYNEQFF.

Only one count was recorded for this clone. The chain has TRBV5-6 and TRBJ2-7; D not certain. V gave up 6 bases and J gave up 3 bases, with 10 bases separating them. CDR1 is SGHDT, CDR2 YYEEEE, per germline. The CDR3 is 12 amino acids. CDR3 DNA: TGTGCCAGCACCTCAAGCCGCTACGAGCAGTACTTC. It specifies CASTSSRYEQYF.

This chain joins TRBV30 and TRBJ1-5; D not resolved. This CDR3 spans 14 amino acids. The V gene's germline CDR1 is GTSNPN and CDR2 SVGIG (reference sequence). The ends were cut back, 1 base at V and 0 bases at J, with 7 bases in the middle. In nucleotides, the CDR3 is TGTGCCTGGAGTGAAGTTATTAGCAATCAGCCCCAGCATTTT. Protein: CAWSEVISNQPQHF.

This clone was detected only a few times. The chain couples TRBV2 to TRBJ1-2; TRBD1 is a possible D gene (6 bases). CDR1 is SNHLY and CDR2 is FYNNEI in the germline V gene. The ends were cut back, 6 bases at V and 8 bases at J, with 22 bases in the middle. The CDR3 extends over 15 amino acids. The CDR3 DNA sequence: TGTGCCAGCAGACCACCACAGGGAGAGCGGGAAGGCTACACCTTC. Amino acids: CASRPPQGEREGYTF.

The V gene is TRBV6-6, the J gene TRBJ1-2; 8 bases agree with TRBD1. Germline lookup yields CDR1 MNHNY and CDR2 SVGAGI (reference sequence). V was clipped by 5 bases and J by 7 bases; unmatched bases: 12. The CDR3 is 15 amino acids. This CDR3 is CASSTLAQGAGGYTF. CDR3 in DNA: TGTGCCAGCAGTACCCTGGCGCAGGGGGCTGGTGGCTACACCTTC.

The genes are TRBV15 and TRBJ2-7, with D perhaps matching TRBD2 (5 bases). Per the germline V gene, CDR1 is LNHNV and CDR2 is YYDKDF (reference sequence). The CDR3 covers 14 residues. V dropped 6 bases and J dropped 3 bases, with 15 bases sitting between them. DNA of the CDR3: TGTGCCACCAGGATGGACGGGGTATTCTACGAGCAGTACTTC. It codes for CATRMDGVFYEQYF.

This rearrangement joins TRBV5-4 to TRBJ2-3, with D maybe TRBD2 (5 bases). Germline CDR1 SGHNT, CDR2 YYREEE (reference sequence). Trimming stripped 2 bases from V and 0 bases from J, with 16 bases between. CDR3 length: 17 amino acids. CDR3 DNA: TGTGCCAGCAGCTTTAGCCGGACTGACTTGAGCACAGATACGCAGTATTTT. Translation: CASSFSRTDLSTDTQYF. Full variable domain (missing parts from reference TRBV5-4 and TRBJ2-3): ETGVTQSPTHLIKTRGQQVTLRCSSQSGHNTVSWYQQALGQGPQFIFQYYREEENGRGNFPPRFSGLQFPNYSSELNVNALELDDSALYLCASSFSRTDLSTDTQYFGPGTRLTVL.

This clone has only one observation. This rearrangement joins TRBV6-1 to TRBJ1-1; maybe TRBD1 (6 bases). In germline, CDR1 is MNHNS, CDR2 SASEGT. Trimming took 6 bases from V and 1 from J, leaving 6 bases between them. The CDR3 is 12 amino acids. The CDR3 loop reads CASSRGNTEAFF. The CDR3 nucleotides read TGTGCCAGCAGCAGGGGGAACACTGAAGCTTTCTTT.